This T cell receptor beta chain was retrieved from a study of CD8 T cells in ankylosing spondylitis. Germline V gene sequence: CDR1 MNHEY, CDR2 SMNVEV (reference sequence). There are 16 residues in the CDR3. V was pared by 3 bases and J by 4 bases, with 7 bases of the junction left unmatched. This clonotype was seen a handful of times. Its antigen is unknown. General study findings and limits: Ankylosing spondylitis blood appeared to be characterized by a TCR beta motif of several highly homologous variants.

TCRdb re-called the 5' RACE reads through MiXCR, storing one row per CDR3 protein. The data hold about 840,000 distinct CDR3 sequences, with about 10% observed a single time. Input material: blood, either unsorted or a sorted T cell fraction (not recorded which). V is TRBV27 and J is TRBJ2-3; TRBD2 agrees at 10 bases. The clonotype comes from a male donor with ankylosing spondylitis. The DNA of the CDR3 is TGTGCCAGCAGTTTTCTCCTAGCGGGGGCCCCAGATACGCAGTATTTT. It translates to CASSFLLAGAPDTQYF.